What follows are 19 T cell receptor beta chains derived from one specimen sequenced in a study of early T cells in non-severe SARS-CoV-2 infection. TCRdb analysed the 5' RACE reads with MiXCR anew, one entry per CDR3 protein. The table records some 70,000 distinct CDR3 sequences, 9.5% to 15% of them present only once. The source material was whole blood. Source of these receptors: an adult who was a healthcare worker with PCR-confirmed SARS-CoV-2 infection or an uninfected control (not recorded which).

Only a few counts were recorded for this clonotype. This chain uses TRBV6-4 with TRBJ2-1; 10 bases map to TRBD2. Trimming removed 0 bases from V and 9 bases from J; junction bases left unmatched: 5. From germline, CDR1 is MRHNA and CDR2 SNTAGT. The CDR3 covers 15 residues. The CDR3 DNA sequence: TGTGCCAGCAGTGACTCGCCTAGCGGGGGAGGTGAGCAGTTCTTC. It codes for CASSDSPSGGGEQFF.

The chain employs TRBV6-5 and TRBJ2-7; either TRBD1 or TRBD2 may fit D (5 bases each). Deletions cut 0 bases from V and 3 bases from J, with 9 bases between. This CDR3 comprises 14 residues. CDR1 is MNHEY, CDR2 SVGAGI, per germline. The CDR3 reads CASSYSGDLYEQYF. The CDR3 DNA sequence: TGTGCCAGCAGTTACTCGGGGGACCTCTACGAGCAGTACTTC.

This clonotype was counted ten times or more. This rearrangement joins TRBV12-3 or TRBV12-4 to TRBJ2-7; 9 bases are shared with TRBD1. The CDR3 has 14 amino acids. Losses at the gene ends were 6 bases for V and 0 bases for J; bases not matched to a gene: 3. The CDR3 bases are TGTGCCAGCAGGGGACAGGGATCCTCCTACGAGCAGTACTTC. This sequence encodes CASRGQGSSYEQYF.

Notes on this clonotype: This may stem from a read error, because a much larger clone lies one nucleotide away. The chain carries TRBV27 and TRBJ2-7; 7 nucleotides match TRBD2. Unmatched junction bases numbered 11, after V lost 6 bases and J lost 6 bases. This CDR3 is built from 14 residues. In germline, CDR1 is MNHEY, CDR2 SMNVEV (reference sequence). The CDR3 region is CASSLSGKVSEQYF. CDR3 in DNA: TGTGCCAGCAGCCTCAGCGGGAAGGTAAGCGAGCAGTACTTC.

The sample holds a few counts of this clonotype. This sequence joins TRBV20-1 and TRBJ1-5, with TRBD1 as a possible D gene (5 bases). Germline values: CDR1 DFQATT, CDR2 SNEGSKA (reference sequence). With 1 base removed from V and 7 bases from J, the gap between germline ends came to 14 bases. The CDR3 covers 14 residues. Here the CDR3 DNA reads TGCAGTGCTAGAGTACCGGGGGGATGGCAGCCCCAGCATTTT. As protein: CSARVPGGWQPQHF.

The CDR3 bases are TGCAGTGCCACTCTAGCCACAGATACGCAGTATTTT. It specifies CSATLATDTQYF. The chain has TRBV20-1 and TRBJ2-3, with D tentatively TRBD2 (5 bases). Germline V gives CDR1 DFQATT, CDR2 SNEGSKA (reference sequence). V was clipped by 6 bases and J by 2 bases, with 9 bases between them. The CDR3 is made up of 12 amino acids.

This clonotype was detected many times. This chain joins TRBV28 and TRBJ1-1; perhaps TRBD1 as D (5 bases). The V gene lost 6 bases and the J gene lost 2 bases, with 16 bases spanning the gap. The CDR3 has 15 amino acids. The germline V gene has CDR1 MDHEN and CDR2 SYDVKM. The CDR3 DNA reads TGTGCCAGCAGGTCGTGGGCAGGGCTAAACACTGAAGCTTTCTTT. Amino acids: CASRSWAGLNTEAFF.

Many counts were recorded for this clonotype. The chain employs TRBV7-9 and TRBJ2-1; TRBD2 is a possible D gene (5 bases). Germline-derived CDR1 and CDR2 are SEHNR and FQNEAQ (reference sequence). This CDR3 is built from 13 residues. V lost 6 bases and J lost 5, with 11 bases in between. The CDR3 protein is CASSEGANNEQFF. CDR3 DNA: TGTGCCAGCAGTGAGGGAGCGAACAATGAGCAGTTCTTC.

The table lists this clonotype with a few counts. The gene calls are TRBV29-1 and TRBJ2-3; possibly TRBD2 for D (5 bases). The germline gives CDR1 SQVTM, CDR2 ANQGSEA. This CDR3 region has 12 residues. Trimming removed 3 bases at V and 3 bases at J, with 7 bases between. The CDR3 DNA reads as TGCAGCGTTGATGGAGGAACAGATACGCAGTATTTT. Its translation: CSVDGGTDTQYF.

This clonotype was seen repeatedly, ten times or more. The chain has TRBV3-1 and TRBJ2-5; D gene unclear. Germline values: CDR1 LGHDT, CDR2 YNNKEL (reference sequence). Trimming took 1 base from V and 7 from J, leaving 13 bases between them. The CDR3 runs 14 residues. The CDR3 reads CASSQGTDWGTQYF. DNA of the CDR3: TGTGCCAGCAGCCAAGGCACGGATTGGGGGACCCAGTACTTC.

This clonotype was seen repeatedly, ten times or more. The J gene is TRBJ2-7, the V gene TRBV7-2; D is uncertain. Trimming shortened V by 5 bases and J by 2 bases, and 13 bases separated the two germline ends. This CDR3 contains 14 residues. Germline CDR1 SGHTA, CDR2 FQGNSA. The CDR3 sequence: CASSPEALAYEQYF. CDR3 bases: TGTGCCAGCAGCCCCGAGGCCCTGGCCTACGAGCAGTACTTC.

This clonotype was seen many times. V gene TRBV7-6 combines with J gene TRBJ2-6; 11 positions agree with TRBD1. The ends lost 5 bases at V and 3 bases at J; junction bases unmatched: 6. Germline CDR1 is SGHVS and CDR2 is FNYEAQ. This CDR3 region has 17 residues. CDR3 in DNA: TGTGCCAGCAGCGCCCGGGACAGGGGGTATGGGGCCAACGTCCTGACTTTC. Translated, it gives CASSARDRGYGANVLTF. The variable domain in full, completed from reference TRBV7-6 and TRBJ2-6, reads GAGVSQSPRYKVTKRGQDVALRCDPISGHVSLYWYRQALGQGPEFLTYFNYEAQQDKSGLPNDRFSAERPEGSISTLTIQRTEQRDSAMYRCASSARDRGYGANVLTFGAGSRLTVL.

The genes are TRBV28 and TRBJ2-2; 7 positions agree with TRBD2. CDR1 and CDR2 from the germline V gene are MDHEN and SYDVKM. The CDR3 covers 14 residues. V lost 5 bases and J lost 8; bases outside the gene matches: 8. In DNA, the CDR3 is TGTGCCAGCAGTGCAGCGGGACTCCGTGGGGAGCTGTTTTTT. It is translated as CASSAAGLRGELFF. The full variable domain, its missing parts supplied by reference TRBV28 and TRBJ2-2, is DVKVTQSSRYLVKRTGEKVFLECVQDMDHENMFWYRQDPGLGLRLIYFSYDVKMKEKGDIPEGYSVSREKKERFSLILESASTNQTSMYLCASSAAGLRGELFFGEGSRLTVL.

This clonotype was recorded at least ten times. The chain carries TRBV12-3 or TRBV12-4 and TRBJ2-7, with 11 bases fitting TRBD2. The CDR3 has 15 residues. The ends lost 4 bases at V and 2 bases at J; junction bases unmatched: 4. CDR3: CASSSSGRHAYEQYF. The CDR3 DNA is TGTGCCAGCAGTTCTAGCGGGAGGCACGCCTACGAGCAGTACTTC.

CDR3 bases: TGTGCCAGCAGTAGTCAGGACGGACCCTACGAGCAGTACTTC. Its protein is CASSSQDGPYEQYF. The chain combines TRBV6-1 with TRBJ2-7; D gene uncertain. V was clipped by 5 bases and J by 2 bases, with 13 bases between them. The length of the CDR3 is 14 residues. CDR1 and CDR2 from the germline V gene are MNHNS and SASEGT.

This clonotype was picked up a small number of times. The chain joins TRBV30 to TRBJ2-5; a weak D match, TRBD2 (5 bases). CDR1 and CDR2 (germline): GTSNPN, SVGIG (reference sequence). Trimming took off 0 bases at V and 5 bases at J, with 13 bases between the two ends. There are 14 residues in the CDR3. The CDR3 DNA sequence: TGTGCCTGGAGTGTACGAGCGGTGGAGGAGACCCAGTACTTC. Protein product: CAWSVRAVEETQYF. The full variable domain, rest sourced from reference TRBV30 and TRBJ2-5, is SQTIHQWPATLVQPVGSPLSLECTVEGTSNPNLYWYRQAAGRGLQLLFYSVGIGQISSEVPQNLSASRPQDRQFILSSKKLLLSDSGFYLCAWSVRAVEETQYFGPGTRLLVL.

The table lists this clonotype with a few counts. V usage is TRBV29-1 and J usage is TRBJ2-7; 14 positions agree with TRBD2. CDR1 is SQVTM, CDR2 ANQGSEA, per germline. The CDR3 is 13 amino acids. V shed 4 bases and J 4 bases; nucleotides not matched to a gene: 0. The CDR3 DNA is TGCAGCGTTGGGACTAGCGGGAGGTACGAGCAGTACTTC. Protein: CSVGTSGRYEQYF.

This clonotype was seen a handful of times. This chain joins TRBV15 and TRBJ2-6; D is tentatively TRBD1 or TRBD2 (6 bases each). The germline V gene has CDR1 LNHNV and CDR2 YYDKDF (reference sequence). V lost 3 bases to trimming and J lost 0 bases, with 15 bases between them. This CDR3 has 18 amino acids. This CDR3 is CATSSWGARHSGANVLTF. As DNA, the CDR3 is TGTGCCACCAGCAGCTGGGGGGCTCGTCACTCTGGGGCCAACGTCCTGACTTTC. Based on the CDR3 plus reference TRBV15 and TRBJ2-6, the full variable domain is DAMVIQNPRYQVTQFGKPVTLSCSQTLNHNVMYWYQQKSSQAPKLLFHYYDKDFNNEADTPDNFQSRRPNTSFCFLDIRSPGLGDTAMYLCATSSWGARHSGANVLTFGAGSRLTVL.

The chain links TRBV5-6 to TRBJ2-3; the match to TRBD1 covers 10 bases. Germline CDR1 reads SGHDT; CDR2 reads YYEEEE. Trimming removed 7 bases from V and 4 bases from J; junction bases left unmatched: 9. CDR3 length: 15 residues. The CDR3 bases are TGTGCCAGCGACGTGGGGACAGGGGCCCCAGATACGCAGTATTTT. Its translation is CASDVGTGAPDTQYF.